This T cell receptor beta chain appears in the sequencing data of a study of T-cell reconstitution after alpha-beta-depleted transplantation in children. Preparation of the TCRbeta library was carried out with unique molecular identifiers. TCRdb re-called the PCR reads with MiXCR, one entry per CDR3 protein. The sample contains around 410,000 distinct CDR3 sequences, approximately 11% of which appear only once. The CDR3 sequence is 14 residues long. With V trimmed by 5 bases and J by 3 bases, 7 bases remained unmatched. Germline V gene data show CDR1 as DFQATT and CDR2 as SNEGSKA (reference sequence). This clonotype has at least ten counts.

Sample: PBMCs from the stem cell graft donor, taken from the stem cell graft. This rearrangement joins TRBV20-1 to TRBJ2-3, with TRBD1 matching over 8 bases. The origin of this receptor is a human donor who donated a stem cell graft to a child with acute myeloid leukemia. In nucleotides, the CDR3 is TGCAGTGCTTACCAGGGGGCGCATACAGATACGCAGTATTTT. Residues: CSAYQGAHTDTQYF.